The 6 T cell receptor beta chains presented below share a single source sample, sequenced in a study of cytomegalovirus exposure and HLA in healthy donors. The PCR used 60 Vbeta and 13 Jbeta primers. Profiled with immunoSEQ multiplex PCR; TCRdb holds only in-frame clones, not every one. The table shows about 140,000 clones, with around 59% occurring only once. The specimen sequenced was PBMCs. These receptors were obtained from a male donor in good health and CMV-seronegative.

This chain joins TRBV5-6 and TRBJ1-6, with 9 bases matching TRBD1. Germline CDR1 reads SGHDT; CDR2 reads YYEEEE. With 0 bases clipped from V and 7 bases from J, the junction kept 2 bases outside the gene matches. The CDR3 loop spans 15 amino acids. This chain's CDR3 is CASSLGTGDNSPLHF. CDR3 coding DNA: TGTGCCAGCAGCTTGGGGACAGGGGACAATTCACCCCTCCACTTT.

The table lists this clone with a few counts. The chain recombines TRBV11-2 with TRBJ1-3; 10 nucleotides align to TRBD1. The CDR3 covers 16 residues. V gave up 7 bases and J gave up 8 bases; unmatched junction bases: 14. Germline V CDR1 and CDR2: SGHAT, FQNNGV. Here the CDR3 DNA reads TGTGCCAGCACCCCCTTTATGGACAGGGGGTCTGACACCATATATTTT. It codes for CASTPFMDRGSDTIYF.

The table lists this clone with a few counts. The chain employs TRBV7-6 and TRBJ2-7; D is uncertain. CDR1 and CDR2 from the germline V gene are SGHVS and FNYEAQ. The V gene lost 5 bases and the J gene lost 5 bases, with 16 bases spanning the gap. The CDR3 is made up of 14 amino acids. The CDR3 region is CASSAQRSRDEQYF. The CDR3 nucleotides are TGTGCCAGCAGCGCCCAACGGTCTCGGGACGAGCAGTACTTC.

The CDR3 spells CASSPGDRNIQYF. In DNA form, the CDR3 reads TGTGCCAGCTCACCTGGGGACAGAAACATTCAGTACTTC. The V gene is TRBV18, the J gene TRBJ2-4, with 7 bases that match TRBD1. CDR1 and CDR2 (germline): KGHSH, LQKENI. The CDR3 contains 13 residues. V was clipped by 3 bases and J by 6 bases; unmatched bases: 2. Filled out from reference TRBV18 and TRBJ2-4, the complete variable domain reads NAGVMQNPRHLVRRRGQEARLRCSPMKGHSHVYWYRQLPEEGLKFMVYLQKENIIDESGMPKERFSAEFPKEGPSILRIQQVVRGDSAAYFCASSPGDRNIQYFGAGTRLSVL.

V is TRBV5-1 and J is TRBJ2-7; 10 bases are a match to TRBD1. J was trimmed by 3 bases and V by 5 bases; bases with no gene match: 5. Germline lookup yields CDR1 SGHRS and CDR2 YFSETQ. The CDR3 sequence is 14 residues long. CDR3 in DNA: TGCGCCAGCAGACCCGGGACAGGGGACTACGAGCAGTACTTC. It is translated as CASRPGTGDYEQYF. Drawing the rest from reference TRBV5-1 and TRBJ2-7, the complete variable domain is KAGVTQTPRYLIKTRGQQVTLSCSPISGHRSVSWYQQTPGQGLQFLFEYFSETQRNKGNFPGRFSGRQFSNSRSEMNVSTLELGDSALYLCASRPGTGDYEQYFGPGTRLTVT.

Here the CDR3 reads CASSLFQETGGGYEQYF. DNA of the CDR3: TGCGCCAGCAGCTTGTTCCAAGAGACAGGGGGTGGCTACGAGCAGTACTTC. The gene calls are TRBV5-1 and TRBJ2-7; TRBD1 matches 9 bases. Per germline, CDR1 SGHRS and CDR2 YFSETQ. The V gene end was trimmed by 1 base and the J gene end by 3 bases; junction bases not matched to a gene: 11. This CDR3 has 17 amino acids.